This T cell receptor (beta chain) was identified in a study of technical replicates of blood from several donors. Germline CDR1 MDHEN, CDR2 SYDVKM. The length of the CDR3 is 11 residues. The V gene lost 4 bases and the J gene lost 8 bases, with 6 bases spanning the gap. Clones were read by immunoSEQ multiplex PCR, and TCRdb kept only the in-frame ones, dropping some. The profile shows over 75,000 clones, approximately 97% of them singletons. This chain uses TRBV28 with TRBJ2-1; TRBD2 might be the D (5 bases). Specimen: T cells isolated from PBMCs. This clonotype originated in a human donor in good health. The CDR3 loop is CASSYSDEQFF. The CDR3 bases are TGTGCCAGCAGTTATAGCGATGAGCAGTTCTTC.